One and the same sample provided the 19 T cell receptor beta chains below, sequenced in a study of T cell repertoires in cytomegalovirus infection. These TCRs are of unknown antigen specificity. TCRdb re-called the reads through MiXCR, storing one row per CDR3 protein. The table lists 90,000 to 120,000 distinct CDR3 sequences, approximately 45% of them singletons. Material: CD8+ T cells from cultured PBMCs, obtained from culture after CMV antigen stimulation. These receptors were obtained from a human donor in good health (CMV status not recorded). Some clones in this sample may be carry-over from other donors' samples.

This clonotype was seen a handful of times. This chain connects TRBV7-9 to TRBJ1-1; no firm D call. The CDR3 runs 12 residues. Between the trimmed V and J ends, which lost 5 bases and 7 bases, there was a span of 11 bases. Germline lookup yields CDR1 SEHNR and CDR2 FQNEAQ (reference sequence). The CDR3, as DNA: TGTGCCAGCAGCGGAGCTGGGTATGAAGCTTTCTTT. This codes for CASSGAGYEAFF.

The genes are TRBV6-1 and TRBJ2-7; the match to TRBD1 covers 7 bases. This CDR3 has 16 amino acids. Germline V lookup: CDR1 MNHNS, CDR2 SASEGT. V was pared by 2 bases and J by 2 bases, with 9 bases of the junction left unmatched. The CDR3 loop is CASSEQWAGGAYEQYF. CDR3 nucleotide sequence: TGTGCCAGCAGTGAACAGTGGGCAGGGGGTGCCTACGAGCAGTACTTC.

The chain has TRBV29-1 and TRBJ2-3; 8 bases agree with TRBD2. Germline V CDR1 and CDR2: SQVTM, ANQGSEA. This CDR3 region has 13 residues. V shed 7 bases, J shed 3 bases, and the junction held 6 bases outside the gene matches. The CDR3 loop reads CSATGTRTDTQYF. CDR3 sequence (DNA): TGCAGCGCCACCGGGACTAGAACAGATACGCAGTATTTT.

This chain links TRBV6-8 with TRBJ1-2, with D perhaps TRBD1 (5 bases). Germline V gene data show CDR1 as MNHGY and CDR2 as SAAAGT. V was cut by 6 bases and J by 8 bases, with 16 bases left in between. The CDR3 sequence is 13 residues long. The CDR3 is CASRPGTASGYTF. The CDR3 region has the DNA TGTGCCAGCAGGCCCGGGACTGCCTCGGGCTACACCTTC.

This clonotype was observed a handful of times. The chain is built from TRBV5-6 and TRBJ2-4; tentatively, D is TRBD1 (6 bases). CDR3 size: 17 residues. Per the germline V gene, CDR1 is SGHDT and CDR2 is YYEEEE. V shed 0 bases and J shed 4 bases, with 17 bases lying between them. DNA for the CDR3: TGTGCCAGCAGCTTGGCCCCGCCGGCAGGGGCGAAAAACATTCAGTACTTC. Translation: CASSLAPPAGAKNIQYF.

This clonotype was seen a handful of times. The V and J genes are TRBV7-6 and TRBJ2-5; D ambiguous. CDR3 length: 14 residues. Germline V lookup: CDR1 SGHVS, CDR2 FNYEAQ. V lost 5 bases and J lost 5, with 15 bases in between. CDR3 sequence: CASSPRDVDETQYF. CDR3 DNA sequence: TGTGCCAGCAGCCCGCGCGACGTTGATGAGACCCAGTACTTC.

This chain links TRBV7-6 with TRBJ2-5, with 7 bases aligning to TRBD1. Germline V gene data show CDR1 as SGHVS and CDR2 as FNYEAQ. CDR3 size: 13 residues. V gave up 5 bases and J gave up 5 bases; unmatched junction bases: 5. The CDR3 bases are TGTGCCAGCAGCAGACAGGGTAGGGAGACCCAGTACTTC. Translation gives CASSRQGRETQYF.

This clonotype was recorded a few times. V is TRBV7-8 and J is TRBJ2-1, with D hard to call. Trimming took 2 bases from V and 0 from J, leaving 11 bases between them. The CDR3 is 16 residues long. The V gene's germline CDR1 is SGHVS and CDR2 FQNEAQ. The CDR3 region has the DNA TGTGCCAGCAGCTTAAGGCCCGACAACTCCTACAATGAGCAGTTCTTC. This codes for CASSLRPDNSYNEQFF.

The V call is TRBV28, the J call TRBJ1-4; the match to TRBD1 covers 8 bases. The CDR3 covers 13 residues. V gave up 4 bases and J gave up 8 bases; unmatched junction bases: 3. Germline CDR1 reads MDHEN; CDR2 reads SYDVKM. CDR3 region: CASSSTGVEKLFF. The CDR3 DNA reads as TGTGCCAGCAGTTCGACAGGGGTAGAAAAACTGTTTTTT.

The chain combines TRBV30 with TRBJ1-5; a weak D match, TRBD1 (6 bases). The CDR3 is 15 residues long. Germline values: CDR1 GTSNPN, CDR2 SVGIG (reference sequence). V dropped 2 bases and J dropped 6 bases, with 17 bases sitting between them. The CDR3 sequence is CAWSPGQGIGQPQHF. The CDR3 DNA sequence: TGTGCCTGGAGTCCAGGCCAGGGGATCGGTCAGCCCCAGCATTTT.

Concerning this clonotype: This may stem from a read error, because a much larger clone lies one nucleotide away. This chain connects TRBV18 to TRBJ2-7, with D unresolved. CDR1 and CDR2 from the germline V gene are KGHSH and LQKENI. The CDR3 is 12 amino acids. Written as DNA, the CDR3 is TGTGCCTGCTCACCAGTGGAGAACGAGCAGTACTTC. Translated, it gives CACSPVENEQYF.

This chain uses TRBV7-8 with TRBJ2-1; 10 nucleotides agree with TRBD2. The CDR3 consists of 14 residues. Germline lookup yields CDR1 SGHVS and CDR2 FQNEAQ. The V and J ends lost 4 bases and 7 bases, in that order; junction bases with no gene match: 4. The CDR3 DNA reads TGTGCCAGCAGCTCGAGCGGGGGGGTTAATGAGCAGTTCTTC. It yields the protein CASSSSGGVNEQFF. Filled out from reference TRBV7-8 and TRBJ2-1, the complete variable domain reads GAGVSQSPRYKVAKRGQDVALRCDPISGHVSLFWYQQALGQGPEFLTYFQNEAQLDKSGLPSDRFFAERPEGSVSTLKIQRTQQEDSAVYLCASSSSGGVNEQFFGPGTRLTVL.

This clonotype was counted between two and nine times. The genes are TRBV12-3 or TRBV12-4 and TRBJ2-2; 8 nucleotides agree with TRBD1. V dropped 5 bases and J dropped 4; count of bases not matched to a gene: 9. The CDR3 length is 16 residues. CDR3 residues: CASSPLQGAGTGELFF. CDR3 DNA: TGTGCCAGCAGTCCGCTCCAGGGGGCGGGCACCGGGGAGCTGTTTTTT.

This clonotype has ten or more counts. This chain uses TRBV28 with TRBJ2-1; D unclear. This CDR3 has 11 residues. Trimming cost V 5 bases and J 2 bases, with 1 base left between them. Looked up from germline, CDR1 is MDHEN and CDR2 is SYDVKM. The CDR3 DNA reads TGTGCCAGCAGTCCCTACAATGAGCAGTTCTTC. As protein: CASSPYNEQFF.

The chain employs TRBV7-2 and TRBJ2-2; D possibly corresponds to TRBD1 (7 bases). The CDR3 has 17 amino acids. Germline CDR1 SGHTA, CDR2 FQGNSA. Trimming removed 1 base from V and 7 bases from J, with 19 bases in between. CDR3 sequence: CASSLGPGGPPIGELFF. The CDR3 nucleotides are TGTGCCAGCAGCTTAGGTCCAGGGGGGCCTCCAATCGGGGAGCTGTTTTTT.

This clonotype came up a few times. The chain links TRBV12-3 or TRBV12-4 to TRBJ1-5, with D unresolved. Between the trimmed V and J ends, which lost 6 bases and 3 bases, there was a span of 15 bases. The CDR3 runs to 15 residues. Here the CDR3 reads CASSGTGPFNQPQHF. As DNA, the CDR3 is TGTGCCAGCAGCGGAACCGGACCCTTCAATCAGCCCCAGCATTTT.

This sequence joins TRBV5-4 and TRBJ2-7; 9 nucleotides agree with TRBD1. The V and J ends lost 4 bases and 5 bases, in that order; junction bases with no gene match: 7. Germline V CDR1 and CDR2: SGHNT, YYREEE (reference sequence). CDR3 length: 14 residues. The CDR3 is CASSPTGGGDEQYF. The CDR3 region has the DNA TGTGCCAGCAGCCCGACAGGGGGTGGAGACGAGCAGTACTTC.

This clonotype was observed a few times. The chain has TRBV7-6 and TRBJ1-1; possibly TRBD1 for D (5 bases). From germline, CDR1 is SGHVS and CDR2 FNYEAQ. The V and J ends lost 0 bases and 1 base respectively, with 12 bases between them. The CDR3 has 16 residues. Here the CDR3 DNA reads TGTGCCAGCAGCTTAGCCTCCGGGGGAGCGAACACTGAAGCTTTCTTT. Its protein product is CASSLASGGANTEAFF.

CDR3 nucleotide sequence: TGTGCCAGCAGTGTTGGGGGGTTCGCCCGGGACGGCACCTACGAGCAGTACTTC. Its protein is CASSVGGFARDGTYEQYF. V usage is TRBV6-1 and J usage is TRBJ2-7; a possible D gene is TRBD2 (6 bases). Trimming took 4 bases from V and 2 from J, leaving 24 bases between them. CDR1 and CDR2 (germline): MNHNS, SASEGT. The CDR3 spans 18 residues.